This T cell receptor (beta chain) was obtained from a study of blood T cell repertoires in COVID-19. Per the germline V gene, CDR1 is SGHNT and CDR2 is YENEEA. CDR3 length: 15 amino acids. With 8 bases clipped from V and 7 bases from J, the junction kept 11 bases outside the gene matches. As originally analysed: Reference gene primer amplification in the assay estimated nucleated cell counts. Profiling relied on immunoSEQ multiplex PCR, and the TCRdb table lists in-frame clones only, not all of them. V, J and clone size derive from that table, while D and trimming were established from the DNA sequence. The table has 55,000 to 75,000 clones, 80% seen once.

The sequence was collected from a man aged 65 to 85 who had recovered from COVID-19. The sample taken for sequencing was peripheral blood. The genes are TRBV11-3 and TRBJ2-2, with 9 bases fitting TRBD2. The CDR3 sequence is CASSPRAGGYGELFF. The CDR3 nucleotides read TGTGCCAGCTCCCCCCGAGCGGGAGGTTACGGGGAGCTGTTTTTT.